This TCR beta chain was profiled in a study of T cell responses to AZD1222 COVID-19 vaccine. In its sample, this clone was seen a few times. The CDR3 sequence is 12 residues long. Germline CDR1 SGHVS, CDR2 FQNEAQ. The V and J ends lost 1 base and 11 bases respectively, with 11 bases between them. Repertoires were generated with immunoSEQ multiplex PCR, while TCRdb's copy carries only in-frame clones and drops some. The table records about 150,000 clones, 86% of them present only once. The J gene is TRBJ1-1, the V gene TRBV7-8; a weak D match, TRBD1 (5 bases). The sample here was peripheral blood, taken 28 days after the second AZD1222 dose. This receptor was obtained from an adult who received the AZD1222 COVID-19 vaccine. The CDR3 DNA follows: TGTGCCAGCAGCTTAGGGGACCCACGGGCTTTCTTT. This gives the protein CASSLGDPRAFF.